Described below is a single TCR beta chain sequence and its context. TCRdb's copy holds only in-frame clones and misses some; the assay was immunoSEQ multiplex PCR. Of about 230,000 clones in the sample, about 90% were seen once. This record comes from a study of blood T cell repertoires in COVID-19. Across the study: Sample material is recorded as cDNA or gDNA derived from T cells, B-cell-depleted T cells, or PBMCs.

The ends were cut back, 2 bases at V and 2 bases at J, with 11 bases in the middle. The CDR3 spans 15 residues. Per the germline V gene, CDR1 is SGHTA and CDR2 is FQGNSA. Source material: peripheral blood. This rearrangement joins TRBV7-2 to TRBJ2-3, with a tentative D call TRBD1 (5 bases). This clonotype originated in a woman aged 18-35 years who had recovered from COVID-19. CDR3 bases: TGTGCCAGCAGCTTACAGGCAGGGTTCACAGATACGCAGTATTTT. Amino acid sequence: CASSLQAGFTDTQYF.